This TCR beta chain was sequenced in a study of T cells in Graves' hyperthyroidism and ophthalmopathy. This clonotype was seen ten or more times. Its antigen is undetermined. Any patient presenting with uncontrolled infection, other autoimmune disease, pregnancy or lactation was left out. Together with thyroid ultrasound, orbital computed tomography, serum thyroxine and TRAb, clinical symptoms were used for diagnoses. Germline CDR1 and CDR2: LNHNV and YYDKDF (reference sequence). The CDR3 has 15 amino acids. The germline V and J ends were trimmed by 0 bases and 5 bases, with 13 bases remaining between them. Findings and caveats of the study: Blood samples included most of the expanded thyroid clonotypes exceeding 0.001. The model anticipated ophthalmopathy a median around six months pre-onset.

Amplified TCR beta CDR3 regions came from RNA transcripts. HTBI primers drove first-round RT-PCR of the TCR CDR3. TCRdb re-called the multiplex PCR reads through MiXCR, storing one row per CDR3 protein. The sample contains 500,000 to 650,000 distinct CDR3 sequences, less than 15% of which appear only once. This TCR came from a woman in her thirties or forties with Graves' hyperthyroidism. Sequenced sample: blood. V and J are TRBV15 and TRBJ2-5, with D possibly being TRBD1 or TRBD2 (5 bases each). The CDR3 reads CATSRDGARGETQYF. In DNA, the CDR3 is TGTGCCACCAGCAGAGATGGAGCGAGGGGTGAGACCCAGTACTTC.